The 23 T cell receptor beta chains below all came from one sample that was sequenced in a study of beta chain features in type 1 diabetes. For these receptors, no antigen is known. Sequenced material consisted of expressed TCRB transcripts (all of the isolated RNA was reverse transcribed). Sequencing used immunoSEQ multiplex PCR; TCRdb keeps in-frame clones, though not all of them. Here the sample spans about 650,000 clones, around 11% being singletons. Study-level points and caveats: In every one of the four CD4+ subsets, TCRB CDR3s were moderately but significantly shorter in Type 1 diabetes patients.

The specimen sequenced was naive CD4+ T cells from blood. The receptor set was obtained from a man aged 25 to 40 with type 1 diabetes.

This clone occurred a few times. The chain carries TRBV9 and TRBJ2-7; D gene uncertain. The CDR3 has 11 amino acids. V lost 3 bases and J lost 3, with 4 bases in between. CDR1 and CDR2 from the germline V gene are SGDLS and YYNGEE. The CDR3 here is CASSASYEQYF. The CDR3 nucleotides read TGTGCCAGCAGCGCCAGCTACGAGCAGTACTTC. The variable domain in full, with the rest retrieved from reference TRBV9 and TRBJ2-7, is DSGVTQTPKHLITATGQRVTLRCSPRSGDLSVYWYQQSLDQGLQFLIQYYNGEERAKGNILERFSAQQFPDLHSELNLSSLELGDSALYFCASSASYEQYFGPGTRLTVT.

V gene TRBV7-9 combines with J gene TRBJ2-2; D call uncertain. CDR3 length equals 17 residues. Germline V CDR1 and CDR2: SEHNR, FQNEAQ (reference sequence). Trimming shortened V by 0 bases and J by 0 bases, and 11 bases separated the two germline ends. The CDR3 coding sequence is TGTGCCAGCAGCTTAGCGGGTCAGGCGACGAACACCGGGGAGCTGTTTTTT. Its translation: CASSLAGQATNTGELFF.

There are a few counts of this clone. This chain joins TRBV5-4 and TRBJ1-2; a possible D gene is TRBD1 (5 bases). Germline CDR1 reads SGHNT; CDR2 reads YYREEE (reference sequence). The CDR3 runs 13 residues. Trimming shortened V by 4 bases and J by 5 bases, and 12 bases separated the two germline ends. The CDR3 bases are TGTGCCAGCAGCCGGACCGGGGGTTATGGCTACACCTTC. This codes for CASSRTGGYGYTF.

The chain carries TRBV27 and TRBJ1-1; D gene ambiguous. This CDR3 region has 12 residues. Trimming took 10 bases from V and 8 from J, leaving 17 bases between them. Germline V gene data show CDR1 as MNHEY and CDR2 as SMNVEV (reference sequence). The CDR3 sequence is CAIGRGVSEAFF. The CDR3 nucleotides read TGTGCCATCGGACGTGGTGTCTCGGAAGCTTTCTTT.

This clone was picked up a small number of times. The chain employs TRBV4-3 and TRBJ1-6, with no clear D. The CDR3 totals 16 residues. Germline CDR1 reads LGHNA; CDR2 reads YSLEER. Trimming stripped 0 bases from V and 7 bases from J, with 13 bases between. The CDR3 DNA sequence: TGCGCCAGCAGCCAAGAGGCATTCCGGGTGAATTCACCCCTCCACTTT. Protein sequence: CASSQEAFRVNSPLHF.

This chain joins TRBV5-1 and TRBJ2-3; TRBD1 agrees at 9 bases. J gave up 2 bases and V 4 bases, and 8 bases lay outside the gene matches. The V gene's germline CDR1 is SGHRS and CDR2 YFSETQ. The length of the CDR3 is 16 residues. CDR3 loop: CASSPGTGYFTDTQYF. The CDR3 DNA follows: TGCGCCAGCAGCCCCGGGACAGGGTATTTCACAGATACGCAGTATTTT.

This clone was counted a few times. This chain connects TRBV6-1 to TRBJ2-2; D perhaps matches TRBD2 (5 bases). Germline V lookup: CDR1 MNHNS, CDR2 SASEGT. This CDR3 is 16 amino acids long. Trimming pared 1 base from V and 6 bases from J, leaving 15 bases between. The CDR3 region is CASSEEGGGRAGELFF. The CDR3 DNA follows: TGTGCCAGCAGTGAAGAAGGAGGAGGAAGGGCCGGGGAGCTGTTTTTT.

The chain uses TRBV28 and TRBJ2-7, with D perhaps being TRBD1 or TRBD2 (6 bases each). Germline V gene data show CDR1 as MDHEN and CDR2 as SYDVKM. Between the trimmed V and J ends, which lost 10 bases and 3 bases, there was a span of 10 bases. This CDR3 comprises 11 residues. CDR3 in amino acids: CATGGSYEQYF. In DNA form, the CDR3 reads TGTGCCACCGGGGGCAGCTACGAGCAGTACTTC.

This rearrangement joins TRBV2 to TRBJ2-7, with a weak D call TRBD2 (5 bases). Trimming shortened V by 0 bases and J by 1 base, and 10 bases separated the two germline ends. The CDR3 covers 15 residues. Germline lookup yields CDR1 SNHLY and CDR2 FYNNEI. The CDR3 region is CASSEAERASYEQYF. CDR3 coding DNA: TGTGCCAGCAGTGAAGCGGAGAGGGCGTCCTACGAGCAGTACTTC.

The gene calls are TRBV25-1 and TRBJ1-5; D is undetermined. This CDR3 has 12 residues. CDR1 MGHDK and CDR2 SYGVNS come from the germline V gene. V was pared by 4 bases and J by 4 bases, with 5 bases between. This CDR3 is CASSAPNQPQHF. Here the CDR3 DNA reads TGTGCCAGCAGTGCCCCTAATCAGCCCCAGCATTTT.

This CDR3 reads CASSLAEGAHTGELFF. As DNA, the CDR3 is TGTGCCAGCAGCTTAGCGGAAGGGGCGCACACCGGGGAGCTGTTTTTT. The genes are TRBV7-2 and TRBJ2-2; tentative D call: TRBD1 (5 bases). CDR3 size: 16 residues. V shed 0 bases and J shed 3 bases, with 11 bases lying between them. CDR1 and CDR2 (germline): SGHTA, FQGNSA.

The CDR3 sequence: CASSVGANSPLHF. CDR3 bases: TGTGCCAGCAGCGTAGGGGCTAATTCACCCCTCCACTTT. The chain couples TRBV9 to TRBJ1-6; D ambiguous. This CDR3 spans 13 amino acids. Trimming shortened V by 0 bases and J by 6 bases, and 4 bases separated the two germline ends. CDR1 is SGDLS and CDR2 is YYNGEE in the germline V gene.

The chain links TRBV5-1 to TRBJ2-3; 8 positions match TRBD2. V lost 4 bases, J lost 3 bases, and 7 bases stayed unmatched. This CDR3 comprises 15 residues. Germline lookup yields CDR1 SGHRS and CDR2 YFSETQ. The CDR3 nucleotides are TGCGCCAGCAGCCCGAGCGGGGGAAGGACAGATACGCAGTATTTT. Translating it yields CASSPSGGRTDTQYF.

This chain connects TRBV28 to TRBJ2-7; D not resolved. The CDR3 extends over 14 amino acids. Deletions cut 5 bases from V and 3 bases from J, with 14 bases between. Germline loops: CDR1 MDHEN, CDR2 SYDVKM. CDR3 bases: TGTGCCAGCAGTCCTCTTGTCGGCGGCTACGAGCAGTACTTC. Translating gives CASSPLVGGYEQYF.

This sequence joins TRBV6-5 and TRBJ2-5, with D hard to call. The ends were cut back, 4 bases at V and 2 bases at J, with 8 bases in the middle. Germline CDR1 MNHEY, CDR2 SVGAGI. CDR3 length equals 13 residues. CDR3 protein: CASSSPGQETQYF. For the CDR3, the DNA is TGTGCCAGCAGTTCCCCCGGGCAAGAGACCCAGTACTTC.

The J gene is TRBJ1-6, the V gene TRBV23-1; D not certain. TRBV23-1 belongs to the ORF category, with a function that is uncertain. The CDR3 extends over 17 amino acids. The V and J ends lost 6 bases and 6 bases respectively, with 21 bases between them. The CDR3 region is CASSHRGRAVGNSPLHF. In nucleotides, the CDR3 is TGCGCCAGCAGCCACAGAGGGAGGGCTGTTGGTAATTCACCCCTCCACTTT.

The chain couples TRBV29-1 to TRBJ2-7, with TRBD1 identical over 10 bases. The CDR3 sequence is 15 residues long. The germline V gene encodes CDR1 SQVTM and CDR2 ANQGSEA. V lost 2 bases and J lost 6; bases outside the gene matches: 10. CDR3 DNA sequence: TGCAGCGTTGAACAATCCGGGACAGGGGTTAGCGAGCAGTACTTC. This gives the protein CSVEQSGTGVSEQYF.

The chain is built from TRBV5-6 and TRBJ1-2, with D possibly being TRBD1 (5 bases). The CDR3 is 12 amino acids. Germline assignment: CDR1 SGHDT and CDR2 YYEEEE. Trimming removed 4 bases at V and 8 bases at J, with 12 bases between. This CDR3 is CASSGGLPGYTF. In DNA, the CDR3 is TGTGCCAGCAGCGGGGGACTCCCGGGCTACACCTTC.

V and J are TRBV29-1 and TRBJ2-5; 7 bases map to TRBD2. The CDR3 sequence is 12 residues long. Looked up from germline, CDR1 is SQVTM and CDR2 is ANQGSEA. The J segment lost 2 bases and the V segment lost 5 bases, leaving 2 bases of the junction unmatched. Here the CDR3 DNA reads TGCAGCGTTTGGACTAGACAAGAGACCCAGTACTTC. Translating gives CSVWTRQETQYF.

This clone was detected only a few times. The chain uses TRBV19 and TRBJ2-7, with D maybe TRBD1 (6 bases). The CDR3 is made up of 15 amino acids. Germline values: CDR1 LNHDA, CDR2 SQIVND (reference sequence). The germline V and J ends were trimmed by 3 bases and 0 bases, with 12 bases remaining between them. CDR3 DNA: TGTGCCAGTAGTATTGGGGACACCTTCTCCTACGAGCAGTACTTC. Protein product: CASSIGDTFSYEQYF.

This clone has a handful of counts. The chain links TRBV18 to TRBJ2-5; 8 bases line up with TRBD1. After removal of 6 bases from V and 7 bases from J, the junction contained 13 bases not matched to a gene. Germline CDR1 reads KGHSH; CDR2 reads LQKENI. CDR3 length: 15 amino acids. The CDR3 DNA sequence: TGTGCCAGCTCCCTCGGACAGGGCGGGGAAAGGACCCAGTACTTC. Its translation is CASSLGQGGERTQYF.

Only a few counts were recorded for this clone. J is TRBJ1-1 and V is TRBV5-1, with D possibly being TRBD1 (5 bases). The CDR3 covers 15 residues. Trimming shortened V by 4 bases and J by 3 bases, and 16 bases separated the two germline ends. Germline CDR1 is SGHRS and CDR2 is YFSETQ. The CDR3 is CASSASALGDTEAFF. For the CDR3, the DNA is TGCGCCAGCAGCGCCTCGGCCCTAGGGGACACTGAAGCTTTCTTT.

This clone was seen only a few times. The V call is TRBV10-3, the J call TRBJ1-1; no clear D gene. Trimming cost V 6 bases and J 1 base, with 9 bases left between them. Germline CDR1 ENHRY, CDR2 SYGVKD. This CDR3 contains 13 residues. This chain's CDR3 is CAISQRENTEAFF. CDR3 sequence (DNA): TGTGCCATCAGCCAGAGGGAGAACACTGAAGCTTTCTTT.